This T cell receptor (beta chain) is drawn from a study of T-cell reconstitution after alpha-beta-depleted transplantation in children. This CDR3 has 14 residues. The germline gives CDR1 DFQATT, CDR2 SNEGSKA (reference sequence). V was trimmed by 0 bases and J by 5 bases, leaving 13 bases between them. In this sample, this clonotype turned up many times. TCRbeta library preparation incorporated unique molecular identifiers. TCRdb processed the PCR reads anew with MiXCR; each CDR3 protein has one entry. The sample gives some 200,000 distinct CDR3 sequences, roughly 8.1% of which show up once; less than 40% is in the top ten.

This TCR came from a male patient between 2 and 10 years old who had a stem cell transplant for acute myeloid leukemia, so the T cells may come from the graft donor. The rearrangement links TRBV20-1 to TRBJ2-5; D call uncertain. Sequencing was performed on PBMCs, mostly from graft donor cells, taken 360 days after TCRalphabeta/CD19-depleted stem cell transplant. As DNA, the CDR3 is TGCAGTGCTAGAGATCCCCGGGTCGGTGAGACCCAGTACTTC. The encoded protein is CSARDPRVGETQYF.